Shown below are 12 T cell receptor beta chains from a single sample sequenced in a study of T cell repertoires in cytomegalovirus infection. TCRdb reprocessed the reads via MiXCR and lists one record per CDR3 protein. The sample carries some 390,000 distinct CDR3 sequences, around 18% recorded once. Input material: PBMCs. These receptors all come from a human donor in good health (CMV status not recorded). Some clones in this sample may be carry-over from other donors' samples.

The DNA of the CDR3 is TGTGCCAGCAGCTTAGATCAATGGGGAGATACGCAGTATTTT. This codes for CASSLDQWGDTQYF. The J gene is TRBJ2-3, the V gene TRBV11-2; D call uncertain. The V and J ends lost 0 bases and 5 bases respectively, with 9 bases between them. CDR3 length equals 14 residues. Per the germline V gene, CDR1 is SGHAT and CDR2 is FQNNGV.

This clonotype was detected ten times or more. This sequence joins TRBV11-2 and TRBJ2-4; 9 nucleotides align to TRBD2. The CDR3 has 16 amino acids. The ends lost 5 bases at V and 1 base at J; junction bases unmatched: 6. Germline V CDR1 and CDR2: SGHAT, FQNNGV. CDR3 amino acids: CASSPTGTSAKNIQYF. The DNA for the CDR3 is TGTGCCAGCAGCCCGACAGGGACTAGCGCCAAAAACATTCAGTACTTC.

This clonotype has a count of ten or more. CDR3 nucleotide sequence: TGTGCCAGCAGTGAGTTCCCGGAGGGATCCGCAGATACGCAGTATTTT. Protein sequence: CASSEFPEGSADTQYF. V is TRBV6-1 and J is TRBJ2-3, with D perhaps matching TRBD2 (6 bases). The CDR3 has 16 residues. V was clipped by 3 bases and J by 4 bases, with 17 bases between them. CDR1 MNHNS and CDR2 SASEGT come from the germline V gene.

Ten or more counts support this clonotype. The rearrangement links TRBV4-2 to TRBJ1-3; D call uncertain. The germline V and J ends were trimmed by 8 bases and 0 bases, with 14 bases remaining between them. CDR3 length: 15 amino acids. Germline CDR1 LGHNA, CDR2 YNFKEQ. Here the CDR3 DNA reads TGTGCCAGCGGACCGGACGGAAGCTCTGGAAACACCATATATTTT. Translation: CASGPDGSSGNTIYF.

The sample holds many counts of this clonotype. The chain combines TRBV28 with TRBJ2-7, with 7 positions matching TRBD2. Looked up from germline, CDR1 is MDHEN and CDR2 is SYDVKM. Losses at the gene ends were 2 bases for V and 6 bases for J; bases not matched to a gene: 4. The CDR3 runs to 13 residues. CDR3 in DNA: TGTGCCAGCAGTTTAAGCGGGGTTCGCGAGCAGTACTTC. Protein: CASSLSGVREQYF.

The rearrangement uses TRBV28 and TRBJ1-1; D unclear. Looked up from germline, CDR1 is MDHEN and CDR2 is SYDVKM. V was trimmed by 7 bases and J by 1 base, leaving 19 bases between them. The CDR3 contains 16 residues. CDR3: CASTSSGKGRNTEAFF. DNA for the CDR3: TGTGCCAGCACCTCGTCGGGGAAGGGTAGGAACACTGAAGCTTTCTTT.

The chain uses TRBV20-1 and TRBJ2-5; perhaps TRBD2 as D (6 bases). The CDR3 contains 15 residues. Trimming shortened V by 3 bases and J by 5 bases, and 19 bases separated the two germline ends. Germline V gene sequence: CDR1 DFQATT, CDR2 SNEGSKA (reference sequence). In DNA form, the CDR3 reads TGCAGTGCTAGGCCCTCGGGTGGAGGGCTGGAGACCCAGTACTTC. Protein product: CSARPSGGGLETQYF.

CDR3 DNA sequence: TGCAGTGGGCCGGTCGACGATGGATCCTACGAGCAGTACTTC. Its protein is CSGPVDDGSYEQYF. The chain carries TRBV20-1 and TRBJ2-7; D uncertain. CDR1 and CDR2 from the germline V gene are DFQATT and SNEGSKA (reference sequence). Trimming stripped 7 bases from V and 1 base from J, with 17 bases between. This CDR3 is built from 14 residues.

The chain recombines TRBV4-1 with TRBJ1-2; D is possibly TRBD1 (6 bases). CDR3 size: 15 residues. V dropped 1 base and J dropped 3 bases, with 12 bases sitting between them. Looked up from germline, CDR1 is MGHRA and CDR2 is YSYEKL. Written as DNA, the CDR3 is TGCGCCAGCAGCCAAGGCCAGGGGAGGGACTATGGCTACACCTTC. Translated: CASSQGQGRDYGYTF.

This clonotype was seen many times. The chain employs TRBV7-2 and TRBJ2-2; D call uncertain. V was trimmed by 7 bases and J by 4 bases, leaving 13 bases between them. Germline assignment: CDR1 SGHTA and CDR2 FQGNSA. The CDR3 is 14 amino acids. The CDR3: CASTGHGRTGELFF. The CDR3 DNA is TGTGCCAGCACCGGTCACGGTCGCACCGGGGAGCTGTTTTTT.

This clonotype has a count of ten or more. V is TRBV7-2 and J is TRBJ1-3, with unresolved D. The germline CDR1 and CDR2 sequences are SGHTA and FQGNSA. The CDR3 is 16 residues long. Between the trimmed V and J ends, which lost 4 bases and 2 bases, there was a span of 15 bases. CDR3: CASSWTRVAAGNTIYF. Written as DNA, the CDR3 is TGTGCCAGCAGCTGGACTAGGGTAGCGGCTGGAAACACCATATATTTT.

The chain joins TRBV4-2 to TRBJ2-7, with 13 bases matching TRBD2. Germline V lookup: CDR1 LGHNA, CDR2 YNFKEQ. V lost 3 bases and J lost 3; bases outside the gene matches: 8. The CDR3 totals 17 residues. CDR3 residues: CASSQPTSGRARYEQYF. For the CDR3, the DNA is TGTGCCAGCAGCCAGCCCACTAGCGGGAGGGCCCGCTACGAGCAGTACTTC.